Listed below are T cell receptor beta chains from one sample, sequenced in a study of shared clonotypes between healthy human individuals. TCRdb's copy holds only in-frame clones and misses some; the assay was immunoSEQ multiplex PCR. The data show some 2.4 million clones, with more than 85% seen just once and about 0.38% held by the top ten. Sample: naive CD4+ T cells from PBMCs. These TCRs come from a man younger than 35 in good health. Some clones in this sample may be carry-over from other donors' samples. CDR3s include the opening cysteine and the closing phenylalanine or tryptophan. D genes are given only for firm matches. Size tells how often a clone was seen (once, few, many) or the class of an expanded clone, and some rows leave it out.

D,size,V,J,length,DNA,CDR3
NA,NA,TRBV7-3,TRBJ2-7,15,TGTGCCAGCAGCTTAACTGGTGGGGGCACCTACGAGCAGTACTTC,CASSLTGGGTYEQYF
NA,NA,TRBV6-1,TRBJ1-2,13,TGTGCCAGCAGTGAAGGGGGGGGCTATGGCTACACCTTC,CASSEGGGYGYTF
NA,once,TRBV9,TRBJ2-3,17,TGTGCCAGCAGCGCGACCCCGAGAGGAGCTAGCACAGATACGCAGTATTTT,CASSATPRGASTDTQYF
TRBD2,NA,TRBV4-2,TRBJ2-3,19,TGTGCCAGCAGCCAAGACCTCTCTCGGGCTAGCGGGAAAGCAGATACGCAGTATTTT,CASSQDLSRASGKADTQYF
NA,NA,TRBV27,TRBJ1-5,14,TGTGCCAGCAGTTTTTCCCGTCCGTATCAGCCCCAGCATTTT,CASSFSRPYQPQHF
TRBD2,NA,TRBV10-3,TRBJ2-3,14,TGTGCCGTCGGACTAGCGGCGAGCACAGATACGCAGTATTTT,CAVGLAASTDTQYF
NA,NA,TRBV27,TRBJ1-2,14,TGTGCCAGCAGTTGGAACCGGGGCGCGTATGGCTACACCTTC,CASSWNRGAYGYTF
NA,NA,TRBV18,TRBJ2-7,15,TGTGCCAGCTCACCAAACCTAGGGACGGTCCACGAGCAGTACTTC,CASSPNLGTVHEQYF
NA,once,TRBV7-2,TRBJ2-3,13,TGTGCCAGCAGCCTCTTCGTAGAGTATACGCAGTATTTT,CASSLFVEYTQYF
NA,few,TRBV6-1,TRBJ2-2,15,TGTGCCAGCAGTGAGGGGTGGAGAAGCACCGGGGAGCTGTTTTTT,CASSEGWRSTGELFF
TRBD1,once,TRBV28,TRBJ1-2,17,TGTGCCAGCAGTTCGACAGGGGGCACGCCCCGGGGCTATGGCTACACCTTC,CASSSTGGTPRGYGYTF
NA,NA,TRBV6-6,TRBJ1-2,15,TGTGCCAGCAGTTACTCGGCAGGCAGAAAGGAAGGCTACACCTTC,CASSYSAGRKEGYTF
NA,few,TRBV9,TRBJ1-1,14,TGTGCCAGCAGCCCGCCGACGGGGGACACTGAAGCTTTCTTT,CASSPPTGDTEAFF
NA,once,TRBV10-3,TRBJ2-3,16,TGTGCCATCAGTGAGTCGACGGCAGGTCGCACAGATACGCAGTATTTT,CAISESTAGRTDTQYF
TRBD1,NA,TRBV18,TRBJ2-7,15,TGTGCCAGCTCACCTTCGGGACAGGGGGCTCGCGAGCAGTACTTC,CASSPSGQGAREQYF
NA,NA,TRBV28,TRBJ1-1,17,TGTGCCAGCAGTTTAACGGGGACCAGGACCATGAACACTGAAGCTTTCTTT,CASSLTGTRTMNTEAFF
TRBD2,NA,TRBV6-1,TRBJ2-6,19,TGTGCCAGCAGTGGAGGACTAGCGGGGGGAATCACTGGGGCCAACGTCCTGACTTTC,CASSGGLAGGITGANVLTF
NA,NA,TRBV4-1,TRBJ2-3,14,TGCGCCAGCAGCCAAGTCCAGAGCACAGATACGCAGTATTTT,CASSQVQSTDTQYF
TRBD1,NA,TRBV10-3,TRBJ1-2,13,TGTGCCATCAGGGGGGAGGACAGGGGAGGCTACACCTTC,CAIRGEDRGGYTF
NA,NA,TRBV19,TRBJ2-3,13,TGTGCCAGTAGTATAAAACGCACAGATACGCAGTATTTT,CASSIKRTDTQYF
NA,NA,TRBV5-1,TRBJ1-5,14,TGCGCCAGCAGCTTGGACGGTGGCAATCAGCCCCAGCATTTT,CASSLDGGNQPQHF
NA,NA,TRBV19,TRBJ2-1,12,TGTGCCAGTACCGATCCCCGCAATGAGCAGTTCTTC,CASTDPRNEQFF
NA,once,TRBV30,TRBJ2-7,14,TGTGCCTGGACGGGACCGGCCAGACAGTACGAGCAGTACTTC,CAWTGPARQYEQYF
NA,once,TRBV5-1,TRBJ1-4,15,TGCGCCAGCAGCACGGACAGAGCAACTAATGAAAAACTGTTTTTT,CASSTDRATNEKLFF
TRBD2,NA,TRBV5-4,TRBJ2-5,14,TGTGCCAGCAGCTTGGTTAGCGGGCAAGAGACCCAGTACTTC,CASSLVSGQETQYF
NA,NA,TRBV6-5,TRBJ1-3,14,TGTGCCAGCAGGCCAACCGGCTCTGGAAACACCATATATTTT,CASRPTGSGNTIYF
NA,NA,TRBV27,TRBJ1-3,17,TGTGCCAGCAGTTCGACGTTTGCCGCACGCTCTGGAAACACCATATATTTT,CASSSTFAARSGNTIYF
NA,NA,TRBV2,TRBJ1-1,14,TGTGCCAGCAGTAATGACCGGAACCGGGTTGAAGCTTTCTTT,CASSNDRNRVEAFF
TRBD2,NA,TRBV11-1,TRBJ2-1,18,TGTGCCAGCAGCTTAGAACTTTTAGCGGGGAGCTCCTACAATGAGCAGTTCTTC,CASSLELLAGSSYNEQFF
TRBD1,NA,TRBV19,TRBJ2-7,14,TGTGCCAGTAGTACCTGGGGACAGGGCTACGAGCAGTACTTC,CASSTWGQGYEQYF
NA,NA,TRBV18,TRBJ2-2,14,TGTGCCAGCTCACCACGGCAGGGGACCGGGGAGCTGTTTTTT,CASSPRQGTGELFF
NA,NA,TRBV28,TRBJ1-2,13,TGTGCCAGCAGTTTTCCAGGGTCCTATGGCTACACCTTC,CASSFPGSYGYTF
NA,NA,TRBV19,TRBJ2-1,11,TGTGCCAGTAGTATGGGGGGTAAGCAGTTCTTC,CASSMGGKQFF
NA,NA,TRBV19,TRBJ2-7,13,TGTGCCAGTAGTATCGGTCGCTATGGGGAGCAGTACTTC,CASSIGRYGEQYF
TRBD1,NA,TRBV7-2,TRBJ1-1,14,TGTGCCAGCAGATTCGACAGGGGTACCACTGAAGCTTTCTTT,CASRFDRGTTEAFF
TRBD2,NA,TRBV6-5,TRBJ2-7,15,TGTGCCAGCAGGAGGGGAGGGACGGACTCCTACGAGCAGTACTTC,CASRRGGTDSYEQYF
NA,NA,TRBV2,TRBJ2-2,14,TGTGCTAGCGCCGCAGGTTATCGCACCGGGGAGCTGTTTTTT,CASAAGYRTGELFF
NA,NA,TRBV25-1,TRBJ2-7,15,TGTGCCAGCAGTGAGGCCCAGGGTTTTGGCTACGAGCAGTACTTC,CASSEAQGFGYEQYF
NA,NA,TRBV19,TRBJ2-2,17,TGTGCCAGTAGTATAGTTCAGGGGACTACGAACACCGGGGAGCTGTTTTTT,CASSIVQGTTNTGELFF
TRBD2,NA,TRBV2,TRBJ2-1,15,TGTGCCAGCAGGGAAAGCGGGAGGACCTACAATGAGCAGTTCTTC,CASRESGRTYNEQFF
TRBD2,once,TRBV5-4,TRBJ2-3,17,TGTGCCAGCAGCTTGGCCCCTAGCGGAACTAGCACAGATACGCAGTATTTT,CASSLAPSGTSTDTQYF
NA,NA,TRBV5-4,TRBJ1-3,13,TGTGCCAGCAGCTCCACAAGGGGGAACACCATATATTTT,CASSSTRGNTIYF
TRBD1,NA,TRBV18,TRBJ2-2,15,TGTGCCAGCTCACCTACAAGGGGGCTAACCGGGGAGCTGTTTTTT,CASSPTRGLTGELFF
NA,NA,TRBV18,TRBJ1-5,13,TGTGCCAGCTCACTCCACTCAGTAGAGCCCCAGCATTTT,CASSLHSVEPQHF
NA,NA,TRBV28,TRBJ2-7,16,TGTGCCAGCAGTCCACTCGGCGGCGCTTTCGGGTACGAGCAGTACTTC,CASSPLGGAFGYEQYF
NA,few,TRBV7-3,TRBJ1-1,15,TGTGCCAGCAGCCCATCAGGGGCCCTGAACACTGAAGCTTTCTTT,CASSPSGALNTEAFF
TRBD2,NA,TRBV6-5,TRBJ2-7,16,TGTGCCAGCAGTTACCTAGGGACTAGCGGAGCCTACGAGCAGTACTTC,CASSYLGTSGAYEQYF
NA,NA,TRBV5-1,TRBJ2-1,16,TGCGCCAGCAGCGCCCTCGGGCGTACCTCCTACAATGAGCAGTTCTTC,CASSALGRTSYNEQFF
TRBD1,NA,TRBV11-2,TRBJ2-4,16,TGTGCCAGCAGCCCATGGACAGGACTAGCCAAAAACATTCAGTACTTC,CASSPWTGLAKNIQYF
NA,NA,TRBV27,TRBJ2-1,13,TGTGCCAGCAGTCCGGGGATAAACAATGAGCAGTTCTTC,CASSPGINNEQFF
NA,NA,TRBV4-3,TRBJ1-2,15,TGCGCCAGCAGCCAAGACCGTGCAGGGCTCTATGGCTACACCTTC,CASSQDRAGLYGYTF
NA,once,TRBV5-1,TRBJ2-3,16,TGCGCCAGCAGCTTGGGCCTAGCCCCCCCCGGAGATACGCAGTATTTT,CASSLGLAPPGDTQYF
NA,NA,TRBV18,TRBJ2-2,16,TGTGCCAGCTCACCACCCCTCCCCCAGGGAACCGGGGAGCTGTTTTTT,CASSPPLPQGTGELFF